Presented here are 23 T cell receptor beta chains from one specimen sequenced in a study of T cell responses to AZD1222 COVID-19 vaccine. Produced via immunoSEQ multiplex PCR; TCRdb's table is partial and in-frame only. The sample records approximately 100,000 clones, roughly 90% being singletons. Sequenced material: peripheral blood, taken on day 0 of AZD1222 vaccination. These receptors were taken from an adult in good health.

The CDR3 loop is CASSLTSWRYEQYF. The CDR3 nucleotides read TGTGCCAGCAGCCTTACCTCCTGGAGGTACGAGCAGTACTTC. The V and J genes are TRBV11-2 and TRBJ2-7; D might be TRBD2 (5 bases). V was pared by 5 bases and J by 4 bases, with 15 bases between. The CDR3 contains 14 residues. Germline CDR1 is SGHAT and CDR2 is FQNNGV.

The V gene is TRBV5-6, the J gene TRBJ1-3; D may be TRBD1 (6 bases). The V gene's germline CDR1 is SGHDT and CDR2 YYEEEE. Trimming left V 0 bases short and J 3 bases short, with 10 bases between. This CDR3 comprises 15 residues. The CDR3 reads CASSLVRGGGNTIYF. The CDR3 nucleotides are TGTGCCAGCAGCTTGGTCAGGGGTGGTGGAAACACCATATATTTT.

The gene calls are TRBV6-6 and TRBJ2-5; D is undetermined. The V end was cut by 6 bases, the J end by 1 base, with 12 bases between. The length of the CDR3 is 14 residues. Germline-derived CDR1 and CDR2 are MNHNY and SVGAGI (reference sequence). The CDR3 region has the DNA TGTGCCAGCAGCCAAGGGTCGACCCAAGAGACCCAGTACTTC. Protein product: CASSQGSTQETQYF.

This clone has a single count. This chain joins TRBV9 and TRBJ2-3; TRBD2 might be the D (5 bases). This CDR3 is 16 amino acids long. Germline CDR1 SGDLS, CDR2 YYNGEE. The V end lost 2 bases, the J end lost 7 bases, and 20 bases lay between the germline ends. The CDR3 bases are TGTGCCAGCAGCGTTACCCAGGACTCCCAACCTCATACGCAGTATTTT. Residues: CASSVTQDSQPHTQYF.

This chain links TRBV7-8 with TRBJ1-5; D may be TRBD1 (5 bases). CDR1 SGHVS and CDR2 FQNEAQ come from the germline V gene. This CDR3 comprises 15 residues. With 5 bases removed from V and 2 bases from J, the gap between germline ends came to 13 bases. The CDR3 nucleotides are TGTGCCAGCAGCCCCAGGGAGATGGGCAATCAGCCCCAGCATTTT. Amino acids: CASSPREMGNQPQHF.

The V call is TRBV4-3, the J call TRBJ2-7; 7 bases map to TRBD1. This CDR3 contains 17 residues. J lost 1 base, V lost 0 bases, and 9 bases had no gene match. Germline CDR1 reads LGHNA; CDR2 reads YSLEER. The CDR3 loop reads CASSQDRPGQPSYEQYF. The CDR3 bases are TGCGCCAGCAGCCAAGATCGGCCGGGACAGCCGTCCTACGAGCAGTACTTC.

CDR3 amino acids: CASSHGTVYEQYF. CDR3 DNA sequence: TGTGCCAGCAGCCACGGGACTGTCTACGAGCAGTACTTC. The chain has TRBV3-1 (or the pseudogene TRBV3-2) and TRBJ2-7; D is perhaps TRBD2 (6 bases). CDR3 length: 13 amino acids. Germline values: CDR1 LGHDT, CDR2 YNNKEL (reference sequence). Trimming took 3 bases from V and 3 from J, leaving 9 bases between them.

This chain joins TRBV10-3 and TRBJ2-1; TRBD2 agrees at 11 bases. This CDR3 has 13 amino acids. The germline V gene encodes CDR1 ENHRY and CDR2 SYGVKD. V was clipped by 4 bases and J by 9 bases; unmatched bases: 2. Here the CDR3 DNA reads TGTGCCATCAGTGGGCTAGCGGGGGGTGAGCAGTTCTTC. It codes for CAISGLAGGEQFF.

The table lists this clone with a few counts. This rearrangement joins TRBV5-6 to TRBJ2-7, with D possibly TRBD1 on 5 matching bases. V was clipped by 3 bases and J by 6 bases, with 22 bases between them. The CDR3 is made up of 16 amino acids. CDR1 is SGHDT and CDR2 is YYEEEE in the germline V gene. The CDR3 loop reads CASSWLLGPSGPEQYF. The CDR3 DNA follows: TGTGCCAGCAGCTGGCTCCTTGGTCCCTCAGGGCCCGAGCAGTACTTC.

As DNA, the CDR3 is TGTGCCAGCAGCCCCGTGACAGGGGATAATTCACCCCTCCACTTT. This codes for CASSPVTGDNSPLHF. The chain couples TRBV16 to TRBJ1-6, with 8 bases that match TRBD1. The germline gives CDR1 KGHSY, CDR2 FQNENV. J gave up 5 bases and V 4 bases, and 4 bases lay outside the gene matches. The length of the CDR3 is 15 residues.

The CDR3 sequence is CATSEGQGGYEQYF. The CDR3 coding sequence is TGTGCCACCAGCGAGGGACAGGGGGGGTACGAGCAGTACTTC. The V call is TRBV15, the J call TRBJ2-7; TRBD1 aligns across 11 bases. With 5 bases clipped from V and 4 bases from J, the junction kept 4 bases outside the gene matches. Germline CDR1 LNHNV, CDR2 YYDKDF (reference sequence). This CDR3 is built from 14 residues.

J is TRBJ1-1 and V is TRBV5-1; TRBD1 agrees at 10 bases. The CDR3 is made up of 16 amino acids. Germline loops: CDR1 SGHRS, CDR2 YFSETQ. With 4 bases clipped from V and 6 bases from J, the junction kept 12 bases outside the gene matches. CDR3 protein: CASSPGGQGLVAEAFF. The CDR3 nucleotides read TGCGCCAGCAGCCCGGGGGGACAGGGGCTCGTCGCTGAAGCTTTCTTT.

The chain carries TRBV5-6 and TRBJ1-6, with D maybe TRBD1 (6 bases). V shed 0 bases and J shed 0 bases, with 13 bases lying between them. The CDR3 is 18 residues long. In germline, CDR1 is SGHDT, CDR2 YYEEEE. This chain's CDR3 is CASSLAAGASSYNSPLHF. The CDR3 nucleotides are TGTGCCAGCAGCTTGGCCGCAGGGGCAAGCTCCTATAATTCACCCCTCCACTTT.

The chain employs TRBV7-2 and TRBJ1-6; D unclear. CDR1 SGHTA and CDR2 FQGNSA come from the germline V gene. This CDR3 has 16 residues. V lost 1 base and J 5 bases, leaving 12 bases between the germline ends. The CDR3 loop is CASSLGSGNHNSPLHF. In DNA form, the CDR3 reads TGTGCCAGCAGCTTAGGTAGTGGGAACCATAATTCACCCCTCCACTTT.

The V and J genes are TRBV4-3 and TRBJ1-3; the D gene is possibly TRBD1 (6 bases). V lost 0 bases and J 4 bases, leaving 10 bases between the germline ends. CDR1 is LGHNA and CDR2 is YSLEER in the germline V gene. The CDR3 sequence is 15 residues long. The CDR3 spells CASSQDHRAGNTIYF. The DNA of the CDR3 is TGCGCCAGCAGCCAAGATCACAGGGCGGGAAACACCATATATTTT.

This chain links TRBV7-2 with TRBJ2-7, with 7 bases fitting TRBD1. This CDR3 is 13 amino acids long. The trim removed 6 bases at V and 5 bases at J, leaving 7 bases unmatched. Per germline, CDR1 SGHTA and CDR2 FQGNSA. The CDR3 bases are TGTGCCAGCAGAGAAGGGGGCATGAACGAGCAGTACTTC. The encoded protein is CASREGGMNEQYF.

The chain links TRBV30 to TRBJ2-1, with 13 bases matching TRBD2. Germline values: CDR1 GTSNPN, CDR2 SVGIG (reference sequence). The CDR3 consists of 14 residues. V gave up 2 bases and J gave up 6 bases; unmatched junction bases: 1. DNA for the CDR3: TGTGCCTGGAGTAGGACTAGCGGGGGCAATGAGCAGTTCTTC. Translated, it gives CAWSRTSGGNEQFF. The entire variable domain, with the rest obtained from reference TRBV30 and TRBJ2-1, is as follows: SQTIHQWPATLVQPVGSPLSLECTVEGTSNPNLYWYRQAAGRGLQLLFYSVGIGQISSEVPQNLSASRPQDRQFILSSKKLLLSDSGFYLCAWSRTSGGNEQFFGPGTRLTVL.

The chain couples TRBV11-2 to TRBJ1-2; 12 bases map to TRBD1. V shed 6 bases, J shed 4 bases, and the junction held 15 bases outside the gene matches. This CDR3 region has 18 residues. CDR1 and CDR2 from the germline V gene are SGHAT and FQNNGV. DNA for the CDR3: TGTGCCAGCAGTTCCCCTCCCGGGACAGGGGGCGCGCCCTATGGCTACACCTTC. As protein: CASSSPPGTGGAPYGYTF.

The gene calls are TRBV24-1 and TRBJ2-1; 12 nucleotides line up with TRBD1. Germline CDR1 reads KGHDR; CDR2 reads SFDVKD. CDR3 size: 15 residues. J was trimmed by 6 bases and V by 7 bases; bases with no gene match: 6. This chain's CDR3 is CATRGTGGASNEQFF. CDR3 bases: TGTGCCACCAGGGGGACAGGGGGCGCGAGCAATGAGCAGTTCTTC.

The rearrangement links TRBV6-5 to TRBJ2-7; D is unresolved. The CDR3 consists of 13 residues. V was trimmed by 6 bases and J by 5 bases, leaving 14 bases between them. CDR1 and CDR2 from the germline V gene are MNHEY and SVGAGI. CDR3: CASRFIPPNEQYF. The CDR3 DNA sequence: TGTGCCAGCAGGTTCATTCCACCAAACGAGCAGTACTTC.

V is TRBV6-2 or TRBV6-3 and J is TRBJ2-1, with D perhaps matching TRBD1 (6 bases). Germline CDR1 MNHEY, CDR2 SVGEGT. V dropped 0 bases and J dropped 4 bases, with 13 bases sitting between them. The CDR3 loop spans 16 amino acids. CDR3 amino acids: CASSYSTGPVYNEQFF. CDR3 nucleotides: TGTGCCAGCAGTTACTCTACAGGGCCGGTATACAATGAGCAGTTCTTC.

This sequence joins TRBV3-1 (or the pseudogene TRBV3-2) and TRBJ1-2; tentatively, D is TRBD1 (5 bases). Germline V CDR1 and CDR2: LGHDT, YNNKEL (reference sequence). V dropped 0 bases and J dropped 13 bases, with 15 bases sitting between them. CDR3 length: 13 residues. The CDR3 DNA is TGTGCCAGCAGCCAAGAAGCCAGGCAGGGTTGCACCTTC. It is translated as CASSQEARQGCTF.

The V call is TRBV27, the J call TRBJ1-2; D gene uncertain. The germline V and J ends were trimmed by 6 bases and 6 bases, with 14 bases remaining between them. Per the germline V gene, CDR1 is MNHEY and CDR2 is SMNVEV (reference sequence). The CDR3 has 13 amino acids. In nucleotides, the CDR3 is TGTGCCAGCAGCAAAGGACGGCGGGATGGCTACACCTTC. It yields the protein CASSKGRRDGYTF.